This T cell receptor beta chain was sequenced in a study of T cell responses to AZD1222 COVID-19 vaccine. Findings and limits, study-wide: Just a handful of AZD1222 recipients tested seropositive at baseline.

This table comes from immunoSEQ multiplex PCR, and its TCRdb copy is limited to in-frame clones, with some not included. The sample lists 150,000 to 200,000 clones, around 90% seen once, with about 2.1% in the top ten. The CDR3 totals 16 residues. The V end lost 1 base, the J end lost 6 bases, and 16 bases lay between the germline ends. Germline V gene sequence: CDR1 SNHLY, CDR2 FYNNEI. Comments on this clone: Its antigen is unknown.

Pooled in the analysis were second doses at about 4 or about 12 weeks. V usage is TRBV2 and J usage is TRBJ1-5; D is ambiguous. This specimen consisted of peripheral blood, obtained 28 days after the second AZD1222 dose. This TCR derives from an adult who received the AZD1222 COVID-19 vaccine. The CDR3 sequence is CASSEGPPRVTQPQHF. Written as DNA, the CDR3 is TGTGCCAGCAGTGAAGGCCCCCCCCGTGTTACTCAGCCCCAGCATTTT.